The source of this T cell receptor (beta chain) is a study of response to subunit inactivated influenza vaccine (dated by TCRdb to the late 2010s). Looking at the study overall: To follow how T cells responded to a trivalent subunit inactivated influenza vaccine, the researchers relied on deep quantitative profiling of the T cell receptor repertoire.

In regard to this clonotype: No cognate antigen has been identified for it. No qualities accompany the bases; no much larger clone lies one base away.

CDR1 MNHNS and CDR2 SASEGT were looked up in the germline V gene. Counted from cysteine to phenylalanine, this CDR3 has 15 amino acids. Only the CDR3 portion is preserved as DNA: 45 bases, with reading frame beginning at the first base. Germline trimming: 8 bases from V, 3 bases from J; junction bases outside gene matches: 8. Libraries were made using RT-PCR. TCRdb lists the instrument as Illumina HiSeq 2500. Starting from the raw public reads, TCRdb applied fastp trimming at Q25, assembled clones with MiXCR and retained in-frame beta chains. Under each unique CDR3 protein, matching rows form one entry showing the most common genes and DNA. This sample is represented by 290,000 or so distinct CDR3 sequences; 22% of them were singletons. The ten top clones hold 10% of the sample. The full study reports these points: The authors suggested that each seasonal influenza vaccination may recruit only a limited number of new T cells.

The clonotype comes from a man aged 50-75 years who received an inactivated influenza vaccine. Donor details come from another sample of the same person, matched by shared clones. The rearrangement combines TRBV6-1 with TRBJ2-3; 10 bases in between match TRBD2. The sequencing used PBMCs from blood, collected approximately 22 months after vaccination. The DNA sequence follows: TGTGCCAGCGGCTCAGCGGGGGGGCCGACAGATACGCAGTATTTT. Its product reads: CASGSAGGPTDTQYF.